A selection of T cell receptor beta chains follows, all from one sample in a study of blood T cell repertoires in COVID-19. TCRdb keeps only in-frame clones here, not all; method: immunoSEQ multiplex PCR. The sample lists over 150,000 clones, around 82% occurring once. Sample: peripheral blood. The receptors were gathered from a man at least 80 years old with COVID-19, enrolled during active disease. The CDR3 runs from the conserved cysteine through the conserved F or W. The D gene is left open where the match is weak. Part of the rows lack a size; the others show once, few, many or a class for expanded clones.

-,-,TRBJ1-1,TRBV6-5,CASSMTVEGNTEAFF,TGTGCCAGCAGTATGACAGTGGAGGGTAACACTGAAGCTTTCTTT
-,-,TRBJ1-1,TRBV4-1,CASSQKGGGLNTEAFF,TGCGCCAGCAGCCAAAAGGGGGGGGGCTTAAACACTGAAGCTTTCTTT
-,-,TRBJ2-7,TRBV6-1,CASSDNQGGEQYF,TGTGCCAGCAGTGATAATCAGGGAGGCGAGCAGTACTTC
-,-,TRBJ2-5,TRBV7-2,CASSDLRARGIETQYF,TGTGCCAGCAGCGATCTCAGGGCCCGGGGGATTGAGACCCAGTACTTC
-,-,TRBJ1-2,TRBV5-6,CASSLGLGQNYGYTF,TGTGCCAGCAGCTTGGGCCTCGGACAGAACTATGGCTACACCTTC
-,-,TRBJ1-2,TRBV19,CASRPGGSYGYTF,TGTGCCAGTAGGCCTGGGGGCAGCTATGGCTACACCTTC
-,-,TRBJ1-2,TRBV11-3,CASSLGGSGNYGYTF,TGTGCCAGCAGCTTAGGGGGATCGGGGAACTATGGCTACACCTTC
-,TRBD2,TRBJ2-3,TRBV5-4,CASSRTSGQTTDTQYF,TGTGCCAGCAGCAGGACTAGCGGGCAGACCACAGATACGCAGTATTTT
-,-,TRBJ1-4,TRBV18,CASSRTHYNEKLFF,TGTGCCAGCTCACGGACACACTATAATGAAAAACTGTTTTTT
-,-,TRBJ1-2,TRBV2,CASRIELGAYGYTF,TGTGCCAGCAGAATCGAATTGGGAGCCTATGGCTACACCTTC
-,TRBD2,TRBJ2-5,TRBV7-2,CATAAGGRETQYF,TGTGCCACCGCAGCGGGGGGGCGGGAGACCCAGTACTTC
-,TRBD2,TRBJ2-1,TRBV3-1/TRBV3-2,CASSGLAGGPDEQFF,TGTGCCAGCAGCGGACTAGCGGGGGGGCCGGATGAGCAGTTCTTC
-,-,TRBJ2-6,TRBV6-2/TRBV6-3,CASSYVYSGANVLTF,TGTGCCAGCAGTTACGTTTACTCTGGGGCCAACGTCCTGACTTTC
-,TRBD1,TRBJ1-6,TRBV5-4,CASSFWTGPNSPLHF,TGTGCCAGCAGCTTTTGGACAGGGCCTAATTCACCCCTCCACTTT
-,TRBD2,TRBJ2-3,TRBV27,CASTPRLAGGRPDTQYF,TGTGCCAGCACCCCCCGACTAGCGGGGGGGCGCCCAGATACGCAGTATTTT
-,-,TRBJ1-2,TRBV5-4,CASSLDGLYGYTF,TGTGCCAGCAGCTTGGATGGCCTCTATGGCTACACCTTC
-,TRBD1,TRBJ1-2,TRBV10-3,CAISEDRATNYGYTF,TGTGCCATCAGTGAGGACAGGGCTACTAACTATGGCTACACCTTC
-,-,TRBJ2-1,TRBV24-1,CATSDLYRGSSNEQFF,TGTGCCACCAGTGATTTGTATAGGGGGTCTTCTAATGAGCAGTTCTTC
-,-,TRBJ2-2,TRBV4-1,CASSQQPGQNTGELFF,TGCGCCAGCAGCCAGCAACCGGGACAGAACACCGGGGAGCTGTTTTTT
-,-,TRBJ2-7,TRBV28,CASSFTGFSYEQYF,TGTGCCAGCAGTTTCACCGGTTTCTCCTACGAGCAGTACTTC
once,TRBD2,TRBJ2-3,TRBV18,CASSKAGGGTDTQYF,TGTGCCAGCTCTAAAGCGGGGGGAGGCACAGATACGCAGTATTTT
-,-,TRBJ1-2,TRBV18,CASSPQRYSGGYTF,TGTGCCAGCTCACCACAGCGGTATTCAGGAGGCTACACCTTC
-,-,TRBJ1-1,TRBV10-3,CAISESAQEAFF,TGTGCCATCAGTGAGTCGGCACAGGAAGCTTTCTTT
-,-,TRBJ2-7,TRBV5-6,CASSLGSPEQYF,TGTGCCAGCAGCTTGGGGAGCCCCGAGCAGTACTTC
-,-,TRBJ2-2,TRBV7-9,CASSWFSSVGELFF,TGTGCCAGCAGCTGGTTTAGTTCGGTCGGGGAGCTGTTTTTT
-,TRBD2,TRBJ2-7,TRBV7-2,CASSLRASGGHEQYF,TGTGCCAGCAGCTTAAGGGCTAGCGGGGGCCACGAGCAGTACTTC
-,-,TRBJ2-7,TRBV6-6,CASSIDTSRSYEQYF,TGTGCCAGCAGTATTGACACAAGCCGCTCCTACGAGCAGTACTTC
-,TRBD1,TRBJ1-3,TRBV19,CASSIFGTVISKVGSGNTIYF,TGTGCCAGTAGTATCTTCGGGACAGTGATCTCCAAAGTGGGCTCTGGAAACACCATATATTTT
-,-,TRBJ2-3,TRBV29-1,CSVAETSGTDTQYF,TGCAGCGTTGCCGAGACTAGTGGAACAGATACGCAGTATTTT
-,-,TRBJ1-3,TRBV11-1,CASSHRRAGNTIYF,TGTGCCAGCAGCCACCGCAGGGCTGGAAACACCATATATTTT
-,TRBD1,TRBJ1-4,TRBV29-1,CSVGPTGQGNEKLFF,TGCAGCGTCGGGCCGACGGGACAGGGGAATGAAAAACTGTTTTTT
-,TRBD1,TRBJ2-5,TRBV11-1,CASSLHRGVETQYF,TGTGCCAGCAGCTTACACAGGGGGGTAGAGACCCAGTACTTC
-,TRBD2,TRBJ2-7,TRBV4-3,CASSQDGSGGAYEQYF,TGCGCCAGCAGCCAAGATGGCAGCGGGGGGGCCTACGAGCAGTACTTC
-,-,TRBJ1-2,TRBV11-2,CASSWGPKGGYGYTF,TGTGCCAGCAGTTGGGGCCCCAAAGGGGGCTATGGCTACACCTTC
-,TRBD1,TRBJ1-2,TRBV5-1,CASSSDRGGNTF,TGCGCCAGCAGCTCGGACAGGGGTGGGAACACCTTC
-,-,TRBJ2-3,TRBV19,CASSPNLVSTQYF,TGTGCCAGTAGCCCCAACCTCGTTAGTACGCAGTATTTT
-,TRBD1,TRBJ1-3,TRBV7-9,CASSLRTGVKGNTIYF,TGTGCCAGCAGCCTCAGGACAGGGGTAAAGGGAAACACCATATATTTT
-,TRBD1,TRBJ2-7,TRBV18,CASSPPGQNYEQYF,TGTGCCAGCTCACCGCCGGGACAGAACTACGAGCAGTACTTC
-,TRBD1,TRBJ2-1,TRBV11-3,CASSLDGAGGHNEQFF,TGTGCCAGCAGCTTAGATGGGGCAGGGGGCCACAATGAGCAGTTCTTC
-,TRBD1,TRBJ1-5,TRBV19,CASRTGAQPQHF,TGTGCCAGTAGAACAGGGGCTCAGCCCCAGCATTTT